A single sample gave rise to the 27 T cell receptor beta chains below, sequenced in a study of T cells in Graves' hyperthyroidism and ophthalmopathy. Amplification targeted TCR beta CDR3 regions from RNA transcripts. A set of HTBI primers served as the primers for a first-round RT-PCR of the TCR CDR3. TCRdb called the multiplex PCR reads again in MiXCR, with one record for every CDR3 protein. The data hold around 690,000 distinct CDR3 sequences, with around 15% observed a single time. The sequencing sample was made of blood. The receptors shown here come from a man aged 45-60 years with Graves' hyperthyroidism.

This clonotype was observed a single time. This may be a read error: a much more frequent sequence differs by one nucleotide. This chain connects TRBV28 to TRBJ1-5, with 7 bases fitting TRBD1. After removal of 10 bases from V and 7 bases from J, the junction contained 13 bases not matched to a gene. CDR1 is MDHEN, CDR2 SYDVKM, per germline. The CDR3 is 14 amino acids. CDR3 DNA: TGTGCCACTAAGGTTCAGGGGGGATGCCAGCCCCAGCATTTT. Its translation: CATKVQGGCQPQHF.

This clonotype was counted a few times. V and J are TRBV27 and TRBJ2-3; 15 bases are a match to TRBD2. CDR3 length: 15 amino acids. In germline, CDR1 is MNHEY, CDR2 SMNVEV (reference sequence). Trimming took 5 bases from V and 6 from J; bases not matched to a gene: 3. CDR3 sequence: CASSHGTSGRDTQYF. The CDR3 bases are TGTGCCAGCAGTCACGGGACTAGCGGGAGGGATACGCAGTATTTT.

This clonotype appeared a single time. This chain uses TRBV19 with TRBJ2-7, with D unclear. V was cut by 3 bases and J by 2 bases, with 11 bases left in between. Germline loops: CDR1 LNHDA, CDR2 SQIVND (reference sequence). The CDR3 consists of 14 residues. CDR3 in amino acids: CASSIFGQTYEQYF. In DNA, the CDR3 is TGTGCCAGTAGTATTTTTGGGCAGACCTACGAGCAGTACTTC.

This clonotype was recorded at least ten times. V is TRBV28 and J is TRBJ1-2; 10 bases fit TRBD1. The J segment lost 1 base and the V segment lost 7 bases, leaving 3 bases of the junction unmatched. CDR3 length: 14 residues. Germline V gene lookup returns CDR1 MDHEN and CDR2 SYDVKM. This chain's CDR3 is CASKDRGRNYGYTF. The CDR3 bases are TGTGCCAGCAAAGACAGGGGGCGTAACTATGGCTACACCTTC.

The CDR3 here is CASTQGFLAKNIQYF. CDR3 nucleotides: TGTGCCAGCACTCAGGGATTCCTAGCCAAAAACATTCAGTACTTC. V gene TRBV28 combines with J gene TRBJ2-4, with D maybe TRBD1 (5 bases). The CDR3 is made up of 15 amino acids. The V end lost 7 bases, the J end lost 0 bases, and 13 bases lay between the germline ends. The germline V gene has CDR1 MDHEN and CDR2 SYDVKM.

Many counts were recorded for this clonotype. The rearrangement joins TRBV20-1 to TRBJ2-5; D perhaps matches TRBD1 (6 bases). Germline V CDR1 and CDR2: DFQATT, SNEGSKA (reference sequence). The CDR3 consists of 15 residues. V lost 1 base and J lost 2, with 14 bases in between. CDR3 coding DNA: TGCAGTGCTAGAGGCCGGAACAGGGAACAAGAGACCCAGTACTTC. This translates into CSARGRNREQETQYF.

This clonotype was seen a handful of times. V usage is TRBV28 and J usage is TRBJ2-1; no clear D gene. The germline V gene encodes CDR1 MDHEN and CDR2 SYDVKM. The CDR3 length is 15 residues. V gave up 4 bases and J gave up 8 bases, with 18 bases separating them. In DNA form, the CDR3 reads TGTGCCAGCAGTTCCCTTTTGGGCCGCCTCTATGAGCAGTTCTTC. It yields the protein CASSSLLGRLYEQFF. The variable domain in full, with the rest retrieved from reference TRBV28 and TRBJ2-1, is DVKVTQSSRYLVKRTGEKVFLECVQDMDHENMFWYRQDPGLGLRLIYFSYDVKMKEKGDIPEGYSVSREKKERFSLILESASTNQTSMYLCASSSLLGRLYEQFFGPGTRLTVL.

Regarding this clonotype: Since a much larger clone is just one base distant, this may be a read error. The rearrangement uses TRBV2 and TRBJ1-2; 8 bases are a match to TRBD1. CDR1 and CDR2 (germline): SNHLY, FYNNEI. The CDR3 has 14 residues. The CDR3 sequence is CDSRSTGGNYGYTF. In DNA form, the CDR3 reads TGTGACAGCAGGTCCACAGGGGGTAACTATGGCTACACCTTC.

The chain recombines TRBV20-1 with TRBJ2-7; 10 bases are shared with TRBD2. CDR3 size: 14 residues. V shed 2 bases, J shed 7 bases, and the junction held 8 bases outside the gene matches. Germline values: CDR1 DFQATT, CDR2 SNEGSKA (reference sequence). The CDR3 loop is CSARLAGVGREQYF. The CDR3 DNA is TGCAGTGCTAGACTAGCGGGAGTGGGACGGGAGCAGTACTTC.

This clonotype turned up a few times. The chain couples TRBV6-1 to TRBJ1-1; 7 nucleotides align to TRBD1. The germline CDR1 and CDR2 sequences are MNHNS and SASEGT. The V and J ends lost 7 bases and 2 bases, in that order; junction bases with no gene match: 7. The CDR3 length is 14 residues. The CDR3 is CASKSDRDNTEAFF. The CDR3 bases are TGTGCCAGCAAATCTGACAGGGACAACACTGAAGCTTTCTTT.

This clonotype was found many times. In DNA form, the CDR3 reads TGTGCCAGCAGGGGGGACTGGAGGAACACTGAAGCTTTCTTT. Protein sequence: CASRGDWRNTEAFF. The rearrangement uses TRBV6-1 and TRBJ1-1, with D possibly being TRBD1 (5 bases). Trimming stripped 6 bases from V and 1 base from J, with 12 bases between. The germline V gene encodes CDR1 MNHNS and CDR2 SASEGT. There are 14 residues in the CDR3.

This clonotype occurred a few times. V usage is TRBV24-1 and J usage is TRBJ2-1; 7 bases match TRBD2. The CDR3 totals 18 residues. V gave up 4 bases and J gave up 7 bases; unmatched junction bases: 18. Germline V gene lookup returns CDR1 KGHDR and CDR2 SFDVKD. The DNA for the CDR3 is TGTGCCACCAGTGACTCGCCCGGACTAGAAAAAGTGGAGAATGAGCAGTTCTTC. Encoded protein: CATSDSPGLEKVENEQFF.

The sample holds many counts of this clonotype. The chain recombines TRBV27 with TRBJ2-1; tentatively, D is TRBD2 (5 bases). The germline V gene encodes CDR1 MNHEY and CDR2 SMNVEV (reference sequence). V shed 6 bases and J shed 6 bases, with 12 bases lying between them. The CDR3 spans 13 residues. The CDR3: CASSVAGGNEQFF. CDR3 DNA sequence: TGTGCCAGCAGCGTAGCCGGAGGCAATGAGCAGTTCTTC.

V and J are TRBV12-3 or TRBV12-4 and TRBJ1-2, with D hard to call. This CDR3 is 14 amino acids long. The germline V and J ends were trimmed by 6 bases and 12 bases, with 23 bases remaining between them. The CDR3 DNA reads as TGTGCCAGCAGCCGGACGGAGCGCTTGGGTTTCAACACCTTC. It specifies CASSRTERLGFNTF.

The chain uses TRBV30 and TRBJ1-3; 7 bases line up with TRBD1. Germline V gives CDR1 GTSNPN, CDR2 SVGIG (reference sequence). The V segment lost 5 bases and the J segment 3 bases; nucleotides outside the gene matches: 1. The CDR3 spans 12 residues. The CDR3: CAWGDSGNTIYF. CDR3 nucleotides: TGTGCCTGGGGGGACAGTGGAAACACCATATATTTT.

The chain carries TRBV20-1 and TRBJ2-5, with 9 bases fitting TRBD2. Losses at the gene ends were 0 bases for V and 4 bases for J; bases not matched to a gene: 9. CDR3 length: 16 residues. From germline, CDR1 is DFQATT and CDR2 SNEGSKA (reference sequence). The CDR3 nucleotides read TGCAGTGCTAGAGATAGACTAGCGGAAGATCGAGAGACCCAGTACTTC. It translates to CSARDRLAEDRETQYF.

In this sample, this clonotype turned up many times. The CDR3 region is CASSNSFGQGYEQYF. The CDR3 DNA sequence: TGTGCCAGCAGCAATTCATTCGGACAGGGCTACGAGCAGTACTTC. The gene calls are TRBV7-8 and TRBJ2-7; 8 bases line up with TRBD1. Trimming took 5 bases from V and 3 from J; bases not matched to a gene: 9. Germline CDR1 is SGHVS and CDR2 is FQNEAQ. The CDR3 has 15 amino acids.

This clonotype was observed many times. The chain has TRBV6-1 and TRBJ1-1; D unresolved. V was shortened by 5 bases and J by 0 bases, with 13 bases between the two germline ends. Germline CDR1 reads MNHNS; CDR2 reads SASEGT. The CDR3 loop spans 15 amino acids. The CDR3 protein is CASSRNSDMNTEAFF. The CDR3 DNA follows: TGTGCCAGCAGTAGAAACAGCGACATGAACACTGAAGCTTTCTTT.

This chain uses TRBV9 with TRBJ1-1; D is unclear. CDR3 length: 15 residues. V gave up 0 bases and J gave up 2 bases, with 11 bases separating them. Per the germline V gene, CDR1 is SGDLS and CDR2 is YYNGEE. CDR3 protein: CASSVGSSGNTEAFF. In DNA form, the CDR3 reads TGTGCCAGCAGCGTAGGTTCATCGGGAAACACTGAAGCTTTCTTT. Full variable domain (remainder filled in from reference TRBV9 and TRBJ1-1): DSGVTQTPKHLITATGQRVTLRCSPRSGDLSVYWYQQSLDQGLQFLIQYYNGEERAKGNILERFSAQQFPDLHSELNLSSLELGDSALYFCASSVGSSGNTEAFFGQGTRLTVV.

CDR3: CASSPSERSYNSPLHF. The CDR3 DNA follows: TGTGCCAGCTCACCCTCGGAACGCTCCTATAATTCACCCCTCCACTTT. The chain combines TRBV18 with TRBJ1-6; D unclear. V lost 3 bases, J lost 0 bases, and 9 bases lay in between. Germline lookup yields CDR1 KGHSH and CDR2 LQKENI. This CDR3 comprises 16 residues. Full variable domain (outside the CDR3, taken from reference TRBV18 and TRBJ1-6): NAGVMQNPRHLVRRRGQEARLRCSPMKGHSHVYWYRQLPEEGLKFMVYLQKENIIDESGMPKERFSAEFPKEGPSILRIQQVVRGDSAAYFCASSPSERSYNSPLHFGNGTRLTVT.

There are a few counts of this clonotype. The chain uses TRBV11-2 and TRBJ2-1; TRBD1 aligns across 9 bases. This CDR3 has 14 amino acids. V lost 5 bases, J lost 10 bases, and 9 bases stayed unmatched. CDR1 SGHAT and CDR2 FQNNGV come from the germline V gene. This CDR3 reads CASSTTTGGQEQFF. CDR3 DNA: TGTGCCAGCAGCACGACGACAGGGGGACAAGAGCAGTTCTTC.

The chain links TRBV28 to TRBJ1-1; no clear D. V was clipped by 0 bases and J by 11 bases, with 7 bases between them. Per the germline V gene, CDR1 is MDHEN and CDR2 is SYDVKM. The CDR3 spans 11 residues. DNA for the CDR3: TGTGCCAGCAGTTTATGGCAGCAGGCTTTCTTT. Translated: CASSLWQQAFF.

The table lists this clonotype with a few counts. This rearrangement joins TRBV5-1 to TRBJ1-2; a weak D match, TRBD1 (5 bases). V dropped 4 bases and J dropped 2 bases, with 9 bases sitting between them. CDR3 length: 13 amino acids. Germline CDR1 SGHRS, CDR2 YFSETQ. The CDR3 DNA is TGCGCCAGCAGCATGACAGAGAACTATGGCTACACCTTC. Residues: CASSMTENYGYTF. Full variable domain (remainder filled in from reference TRBV5-1 and TRBJ1-2): KAGVTQTPRYLIKTRGQQVTLSCSPISGHRSVSWYQQTPGQGLQFLFEYFSETQRNKGNFPGRFSGRQFSNSRSEMNVSTLELGDSALYLCASSMTENYGYTFGSGTRLTVV.

The chain uses TRBV30 and TRBJ1-1; a possible D gene is TRBD1 (6 bases). The germline gives CDR1 GTSNPN, CDR2 SVGIG (reference sequence). This CDR3 contains 14 residues. V was trimmed by 3 bases and J by 1 base, leaving 12 bases between them. CDR3 in DNA: TGTGCCTGGAGCATAAGGGGGGCGAACACTGAAGCTTTCTTT. It encodes CAWSIRGANTEAFF.

This clonotype was detected many times. The V gene is TRBV20-1, the J gene TRBJ2-5; D unresolved. In germline, CDR1 is DFQATT, CDR2 SNEGSKA (reference sequence). Trimming removed 7 bases from V and 2 bases from J, with 14 bases in between. The CDR3 consists of 13 residues. This CDR3 is CSVLGSRQETQYF. CDR3 bases: TGCAGTGTGTTAGGATCGAGACAAGAGACCCAGTACTTC.

This clonotype was picked up many times. The chain recombines TRBV11-2 with TRBJ2-1; D possibly uses TRBD1 or TRBD2 (5 bases each). This CDR3 is built from 17 residues. Germline CDR1 reads SGHAT; CDR2 reads FQNNGV. V was pared by 4 bases and J by 0 bases, with 16 bases between. The CDR3 nucleotides read TGTGCCAGCAGCTCGAGTCTGGGGACGAGCTCCTACAATGAGCAGTTCTTC. Translated, it gives CASSSSLGTSSYNEQFF.

In this sample, this clonotype turned up a few times. The chain links TRBV5-1 to TRBJ2-7; 10 positions agree with TRBD2. Unmatched junction bases numbered 13, after V lost 0 bases and J lost 1 base. Germline-derived CDR1 and CDR2 are SGHRS and YFSETQ. The CDR3 extends over 19 amino acids. This CDR3 reads CASSLVPRLAGAKSYEQYF. The CDR3, as DNA: TGCGCCAGCAGCTTGGTTCCCCGGCTAGCGGGAGCCAAATCCTACGAGCAGTACTTC.